A single sample is the source of the 7 T cell receptor beta chains below, sequenced in a study of blood T cell repertoires in COVID-19 (dated by TCRdb to the early 2020s). To prepare the library, the immunoSEQ multiplex PCR assay was applied. Imported from immuneACCESS, the table was reduced by TCRdb to in-frame sequences with V and J called. These copies leave out some clones; in studies compared against another copy, an unresolved V gene accounts for under half, and the cause of the remainder is not known. This sample has approximately 290,000 clones in its table, and about 90% of those were observed once. The top ten hold 11% of the sample. Sequenced: peripheral blood. These receptors were obtained from a woman aged 25 to 39 with COVID-19, enrolled during active disease.

This chain connects TRBV18 to TRBJ2-3; 7 positions agree with TRBD1. The V and J ends lost 3 bases and 3 bases, in that order; junction bases with no gene match: 6. Germline lookup yields CDR1 KGHSH and CDR2 LQKENI. This CDR3 region has 15 residues. The CDR3 reads CASSPPGQRTDTQYF. The CDR3 DNA follows: TGTGCCAGCTCACCCCCGGGACAGCGAACAGATACGCAGTATTTT.

This clone was seen only once. V is TRBV2 and J is TRBJ2-1; the D gene is possibly TRBD2 (7 bases). The germline CDR1 and CDR2 sequences are SNHLY and FYNNEI. V dropped 9 bases and J dropped 7 bases, with 19 bases sitting between them. This CDR3 comprises 14 residues. CDR3 in DNA: TGTGCCAGGGGGCAGGCGGGGGCTTCTAATGAGCAGTTCTTC. Its protein product is CARGQAGASNEQFF.

The rearrangement uses TRBV14 and TRBJ1-2, with no clear D. The germline V and J ends were trimmed by 3 bases and 5 bases, with 10 bases remaining between them. The CDR3 is made up of 13 amino acids. Germline CDR1 and CDR2: SGHDN and FVKESK. CDR3 coding DNA: TGTGCCAGCAGCCAGGATCAGGATTATGGCTACACCTTC. Amino acid sequence: CASSQDQDYGYTF. Combining the CDR3 with reference TRBV14 and TRBJ1-2 gives the whole variable domain EAGVTQFPSHSVIEKGQTVTLRCDPISGHDNLYWYRRVMGKEIKFLLHFVKESKQDESGMPNNRFLAERTGGTYSTLKVQPAELEDSGVYFCASSQDQDYGYTFGSGTRLTVV.

Note on this clone: Its ends do not fully match the called genes, so a read error is possible. This sequence joins TRBV27 and TRBJ1-5; D may be TRBD1 (5 bases). CDR1 and CDR2 from the germline V gene are MNHEY and SMNVEV (reference sequence). The length of the CDR3 is 17 residues. CDR3 bases: TGTGCCAGCCCACCGGATGGGGCCCCCTCGGTCAATCGGCCCCAGCATTTT. Encoded protein: CASPPDGAPSVNRPQHF.

The V call is TRBV7-2, the J call TRBJ1-2, with a weak D call TRBD1 (5 bases). V was clipped by 4 bases and J by 7 bases, with 16 bases between them. The CDR3 has 14 amino acids. The germline V gene has CDR1 SGHTA and CDR2 FQGNSA. CDR3: CASSSNAYRFGYTF. The DNA of the CDR3 is TGTGCCAGCAGCTCAAACGCCTACAGGTTTGGCTACACCTTC.

The chain links TRBV10-3 to TRBJ2-7, with D possibly TRBD2 on 6 matching bases. Germline assignment: CDR1 ENHRY and CDR2 SYGVKD. Trimming took off 0 bases at V and 5 bases at J, with 11 bases between the two ends. The CDR3 is made up of 14 amino acids. The CDR3 DNA is TGTGCCATCAGTGAGTCTTTAGGGGAGGACGAGCAGTACTTC. Its translation is CAISESLGEDEQYF.

The DNA of the CDR3 is TGTGCCAGCAGCTTGGGACAGGACGGAGAAGAATCTAACTATGGCTACACCTTC. As protein: CASSLGQDGEESNYGYTF. This sequence joins TRBV7-9 and TRBJ1-2; 8 bases align to TRBD1. Germline V gene sequence: CDR1 SEHNR, CDR2 FQNEAQ (reference sequence). The junction had 12 bases not matched to a gene; V was cut back by 3 bases and J by 0 bases. This CDR3 comprises 18 residues. The complete variable domain, with remaining parts taken from reference TRBV7-9 and TRBJ1-2, reads DTGVSQNPRHKITKRGQNVTFRCDPISEHNRLYWYRQTLGQGPEFLTYFQNEAQLEKSRLLSDRFSAERPKGSFSTLEIQRTEQGDSAMYLCASSLGQDGEESNYGYTFGSGTRLTVV.